This TCR beta chain was retrieved from a study of response to subunit inactivated influenza vaccine. MiXCR, run by TCRdb on the RT-PCR reads, gives a single entry per CDR3 protein. The sample comprises 600,000 to 850,000 distinct CDR3 sequences, about 14% of which are singletons, and 7.5% to 9% rests with the top ten. Study-wide points: Few new T cells, the authors suggested, are recruited by each seasonal influenza vaccination.

CDR1 LGHDT and CDR2 YNNKEL come from the germline V gene (reference sequence). The CDR3 extends over 18 amino acids. Trimming pared 5 bases from V and 4 bases from J, leaving 24 bases between. Details on this clonotype: The antigen remains unidentified.

This sample comprised PBMCs from blood, obtained approximately 15 days before vaccination. The V and J genes are TRBV3-1 and TRBJ2-1; D may match TRBD1 or TRBD2 (6 bases each). This TCR came from a man aged 45 to 65 who received an inactivated influenza vaccine. The CDR3 is CASSNRWRGSGPYNEQFF. The DNA of the CDR3 is TGTGCCAGCAGCAATCGATGGAGGGGGTCTGGCCCTTACAATGAGCAGTTCTTC.